These 14 T cell receptor beta chains originate from one sample sequenced in a study of cytomegalovirus exposure and HLA in healthy donors. The table came from immunoSEQ multiplex PCR; TCRdb's copy has only in-frame clones and leaves some out. The repertoire includes approximately 150,000 clones, less than 90% of them detected once, and about 3.1% sits in the top ten. Sequenced input: PBMCs. The receptors come from a woman aged 18 to 35 in good health and CMV-seropositive.

This chain links TRBV25-1 with TRBJ2-1; no firm D call. The germline V gene has CDR1 MGHDK and CDR2 SYGVNS. The germline V and J ends were trimmed by 3 bases and 0 bases, with 12 bases remaining between them. The CDR3 runs 16 residues. CDR3 loop: CASSDAAPSSYNEQFF. The DNA of the CDR3 is TGTGCCAGCAGTGACGCCGCCCCTAGCTCCTACAATGAGCAGTTCTTC.

This sequence joins TRBV13 and TRBJ2-5, with 7 bases fitting TRBD1. The V gene's germline CDR1 is PRHDT and CDR2 FYEKMQ (reference sequence). This CDR3 is built from 13 residues. V was clipped by 5 bases and J by 5 bases; unmatched bases: 5. The CDR3 nucleotides read TGTGCCAGCAGCCGACAGGGAAGGGAGACCCAGTACTTC. It yields the protein CASSRQGRETQYF.

This clone occurred a few times. The J gene is TRBJ2-7, the V gene TRBV10-3; 10 nucleotides line up with TRBD2. This CDR3 has 12 amino acids. The germline V gene has CDR1 ENHRY and CDR2 SYGVKD. J was trimmed by 4 bases and V by 9 bases; bases with no gene match: 3. The CDR3 is CAIASGSYEQYF. The DNA of the CDR3 is TGTGCCATTGCTAGCGGGAGTTACGAGCAGTACTTC.

The rearrangement links TRBV6-4 to TRBJ1-4; no reliable D call. The length of the CDR3 is 14 residues. V lost 3 bases to trimming and J lost 5 bases, with 10 bases between them. The germline gives CDR1 MRHNA, CDR2 SNTAGT. CDR3 amino acids: CASSDPRGNEKLFF. In DNA, the CDR3 is TGTGCCAGCAGTGATCCTAGAGGGAATGAAAAACTGTTTTTT.

The V call is TRBV27, the J call TRBJ2-5, with 7 bases that match TRBD1. J lost 3 bases, V lost 7 bases, and 14 bases had no gene match. CDR1 and CDR2 from the germline V gene are MNHEY and SMNVEV (reference sequence). The CDR3 runs to 16 residues. DNA of the CDR3: TGTGCCAGCACGCCCCACACCGGGACAGAGAAAGAGACCCAGTACTTC. This codes for CASTPHTGTEKETQYF.

This rearrangement joins TRBV30 to TRBJ1-4, with D tentatively TRBD1 (6 bases). The V end lost 2 bases, the J end lost 4 bases, and 11 bases lay between the germline ends. Germline loops: CDR1 GTSNPN, CDR2 SVGIG (reference sequence). The CDR3 loop spans 14 amino acids. CDR3 protein: CAWSRRGYNEKLFF. Here the CDR3 DNA reads TGTGCCTGGAGTCGCAGGGGATATAATGAAAAACTGTTTTTT.

This clone occurred once. V is TRBV9 and J is TRBJ2-3, with 8 bases lining up with TRBD2. The CDR3 loop spans 16 amino acids. V lost 4 bases to trimming and J lost 2 bases; unmatched junction nucleotides: 9. Per germline, CDR1 SGDLS and CDR2 YYNGEE. CDR3 residues: CASSFRLASSTDTQYF. The CDR3 DNA is TGTGCCAGCAGCTTCAGACTAGCGAGTTCCACAGATACGCAGTATTTT.

The rearrangement joins TRBV10-3 to TRBJ1-5; D is perhaps TRBD1 (5 bases). This CDR3 region has 15 residues. V was pared by 0 bases and J by 4 bases, with 10 bases between. The germline gives CDR1 ENHRY, CDR2 SYGVKD. DNA for the CDR3: TGTGCCATCAGTGAGTCCTTACCAGGGAATCAGCCCCAGCATTTT. It codes for CAISESLPGNQPQHF.

The V call is TRBV6-5, the J call TRBJ1-2; 10 bases are shared with TRBD1. V dropped 3 bases and J dropped 2; count of bases not matched to a gene: 3. Germline V lookup: CDR1 MNHEY, CDR2 SVGAGI. The CDR3 loop spans 15 amino acids. Written as DNA, the CDR3 is TGTGCCAGCAGTTATCCGGGACAGGGGAACTATGGCTACACCTTC. Its protein is CASSYPGQGNYGYTF.

V is TRBV30 and J is TRBJ1-3; tentatively, D is TRBD1 (5 bases). CDR3 length: 15 residues. Germline V gives CDR1 GTSNPN, CDR2 SVGIG (reference sequence). The ends were cut back, 0 bases at V and 1 base at J, with 10 bases in the middle. CDR3 in amino acids: CAWSVWQGSGNTIYF. The CDR3 DNA reads as TGTGCCTGGAGTGTATGGCAGGGATCTGGAAACACCATATATTTT.

The V and J genes are TRBV29-1 and TRBJ2-3, with 9 nucleotides matching TRBD1. The CDR3 length is 16 residues. The V gene's germline CDR1 is SQVTM and CDR2 ANQGSEA. The V gene end was trimmed by 3 bases and the J gene end by 2 bases; junction bases not matched to a gene: 9. CDR3 protein: CSVDGTGNRNTDTQYF. The CDR3 DNA reads TGCAGCGTTGACGGGACAGGGAATAGGAACACAGATACGCAGTATTTT.

This clone was seen only once. The chain couples TRBV27 to TRBJ2-7, with TRBD1 matching 11 bases. The CDR3 sequence is 14 residues long. Per germline, CDR1 MNHEY and CDR2 SMNVEV (reference sequence). V was clipped by 6 bases and J by 7 bases; unmatched bases: 8. CDR3 nucleotides: TGTGCCAGCAGCCTACTGGACAGGGGGCATGAGCAGTACTTC. Translation gives CASSLLDRGHEQYF.

The V gene is TRBV27, the J gene TRBJ2-1; 10 positions match TRBD2. Germline V gene sequence: CDR1 MNHEY, CDR2 SMNVEV (reference sequence). Unmatched junction bases numbered 19, after V lost 5 bases and J lost 0 bases. This CDR3 is 21 amino acids long. The CDR3 here is CASSVIGTSVPRALSYNEQFF. CDR3 sequence (DNA): TGTGCCAGCAGTGTCATAGGGACTAGCGTCCCGAGGGCCCTCTCCTACAATGAGCAGTTCTTC.

The V and J genes are TRBV11-1 and TRBJ1-4; D is uncertain. In germline, CDR1 is SGHAT, CDR2 FQDESV (reference sequence). The CDR3 totals 14 residues. V was trimmed by 5 bases and J by 4 bases, leaving 11 bases between them. The CDR3 loop reads CASSPEVGNEKLFF. The DNA for the CDR3 is TGTGCCAGCAGCCCCGAGGTCGGTAATGAAAAACTGTTTTTT.